A single sample gave rise to the 30 T cell receptor beta chains below, sequenced in a study of cytomegalovirus exposure and HLA in healthy donors. The PCR made use of 60 Vbeta and 13 Jbeta primers. Method: immunoSEQ multiplex PCR; TCRdb's copy keeps in-frame clones and lacks some. Among 150,000 to 200,000 clones, about 64% were seen once, and the ten largest hold 1.4% to 1.5%. Sequencing was carried out using PBMCs. Every receptor here comes from a man aged 45 to 65 in good health and CMV-seronegative.

The J gene is TRBJ2-3, the V gene TRBV7-9, with 7 bases fitting TRBD2. CDR1 is SEHNR, CDR2 FQNEAQ, per germline (reference sequence). CDR3 length equals 16 residues. Trimming removed 6 bases from V and 3 bases from J; junction bases left unmatched: 12. The CDR3 DNA reads as TGTGCCAGCAGGGATTCAAGCGGGGAGGGTACAGATACGCAGTATTTT. Protein: CASRDSSGEGTDTQYF.

This sequence joins TRBV5-1 and TRBJ1-1, with D unclear. Germline CDR1 reads SGHRS; CDR2 reads YFSETQ. V was pared by 2 bases and J by 0 bases, with 5 bases between. This CDR3 has 13 amino acids. The CDR3 sequence is CASSFGLNTEAFF. Here the CDR3 DNA reads TGCGCCAGCAGCTTTGGCTTGAACACTGAAGCTTTCTTT.

This rearrangement joins TRBV5-1 to TRBJ2-2; TRBD2 matches 14 bases. Looked up from germline, CDR1 is SGHRS and CDR2 is YFSETQ. V dropped 2 bases and J dropped 1; count of bases not matched to a gene: 4. This CDR3 contains 18 residues. The CDR3 sequence: CASSFRLAGGLNTGELFF. As DNA, the CDR3 is TGCGCCAGCAGCTTTAGACTAGCGGGGGGGCTGAACACCGGGGAGCTGTTTTTT.

V usage is TRBV4-1 and J usage is TRBJ2-2; TRBD1 matches 9 bases. V lost 1 base and J lost 5; bases outside the gene matches: 11. Germline CDR1 reads MGHRA; CDR2 reads YSYEKL. The CDR3 contains 18 residues. As DNA, the CDR3 is TGCGCCAGCAGCCAAGCTCTCGACCGGGACAGGGATACCGGGGAGCTGTTTTTT. It translates to CASSQALDRDRDTGELFF.

The chain uses TRBV5-1 and TRBJ2-7; perhaps TRBD1 as D (6 bases). This CDR3 comprises 14 residues. In germline, CDR1 is SGHRS, CDR2 YFSETQ. V lost 4 bases to trimming and J lost 3 bases, with 14 bases between them. CDR3 nucleotide sequence: TGCGCCAGCAGCCTACAGGGCGGTAGCTACGAGCAGTACTTC. Amino acids: CASSLQGGSYEQYF.

The rearrangement links TRBV11-2 to TRBJ1-1; 7 bases line up with TRBD1. The V and J ends lost 1 base and 1 base, in that order; junction bases with no gene match: 3. The CDR3 runs to 15 residues. Germline-derived CDR1 and CDR2 are SGHAT and FQNNGV. Here the CDR3 reads CASSLARTGNTEAFF. Here the CDR3 DNA reads TGTGCCAGCAGCTTAGCTCGGACAGGGAACACTGAAGCTTTCTTT.

The V gene is TRBV6-5, the J gene TRBJ2-7, with D uncertain. The ends were cut back, 7 bases at V and 1 base at J, with 11 bases in the middle. This CDR3 has 13 amino acids. Germline CDR1 MNHEY, CDR2 SVGAGI. CDR3 residues: CASTQSGSYEQYF. The CDR3 DNA sequence: TGTGCCAGCACTCAATCCGGGTCCTACGAGCAGTACTTC.

This chain uses TRBV28 with TRBJ2-5, with TRBD1 as a possible D gene (5 bases). The CDR3 sequence is 15 residues long. Germline V gives CDR1 MDHEN, CDR2 SYDVKM. The V end lost 5 bases, the J end lost 1 base, and 14 bases lay between the germline ends. The CDR3: CASSPRTSTQETQYF. The CDR3 coding sequence is TGTGCCAGCAGTCCACGGACAAGTACCCAAGAGACCCAGTACTTC.

The rearrangement joins TRBV18 to TRBJ2-2; TRBD1 is a possible D gene (5 bases). This CDR3 is 13 amino acids long. V lost 6 bases and J lost 4, with 9 bases in between. The germline gives CDR1 KGHSH, CDR2 LQKENI. This CDR3 is CASSQGRTGELFF. The CDR3 DNA sequence: TGTGCCAGCTCCCAGGGTCGCACCGGGGAGCTGTTTTTT.

The J gene is TRBJ2-5, the V gene TRBV2, with 7 bases fitting TRBD2. From germline, CDR1 is SNHLY and CDR2 FYNNEI. With 2 bases clipped from V and 0 bases from J, the junction kept 6 bases outside the gene matches. CDR3 length equals 16 residues. In nucleotides, the CDR3 is TGTGCCAGCAGTGAATTTGCGGGGGAGTACCAAGAGACCCAGTACTTC. It translates to CASSEFAGEYQETQYF. Full variable domain (remainder filled in from reference TRBV2 and TRBJ2-5): EPEVTQTPSHQVTQMGQEVILRCVPISNHLYFYWYRQILGQKVEFLVSFYNNEISEKSEIFDDQFSVERPDGSNFTLKIRSTKLEDSAMYFCASSEFAGEYQETQYFGPGTRLLVL.

This clone was counted a single time. The chain recombines TRBV7-9 with TRBJ2-3; possible D gene TRBD1, 5 bases. This CDR3 is 13 amino acids long. Germline CDR1 and CDR2: SEHNR and FQNEAQ (reference sequence). V lost 5 bases, J lost 6 bases, and 12 bases lay in between. The CDR3 here is CASSDSDGDTQYF. The CDR3 DNA follows: TGTGCCAGCAGCGACAGCGACGGGGATACGCAGTATTTT.

CDR3 in amino acids: CASSQGRNPEVTEAFF. Here the CDR3 DNA reads TGTGCCAGCAGCCAAGGTAGGAATCCCGAGGTCACTGAAGCTTTCTTT. V usage is TRBV4-2 and J usage is TRBJ1-1, with D uncertain. The germline CDR1 and CDR2 sequences are LGHNA and YNFKEQ. The germline V and J ends were trimmed by 1 base and 4 bases, with 16 bases remaining between them. This CDR3 spans 16 amino acids.

The chain recombines TRBV5-1 with TRBJ2-3, with 10 bases aligning to TRBD1. This CDR3 has 18 amino acids. Per germline, CDR1 SGHRS and CDR2 YFSETQ. J was trimmed by 4 bases and V by 3 bases; bases with no gene match: 14. CDR3 DNA: TGCGCCAGCAGCTCTCCCCGGGACAGGGGTTTTTGGGCAGATACGCAGTATTTT. This codes for CASSSPRDRGFWADTQYF.

This sequence joins TRBV7-6 and TRBJ2-5; D unresolved. The V gene lost 5 bases and the J gene lost 4 bases, with 8 bases spanning the gap. CDR1 and CDR2 from the germline V gene are SGHVS and FNYEAQ. The CDR3 has 12 residues. CDR3 amino acids: CASSRLAETQYF. The CDR3 region has the DNA TGTGCCAGCAGCCGCTTGGCAGAGACCCAGTACTTC.

The chain uses TRBV27 and TRBJ2-2; 7 bases line up with TRBD2. V lost 6 bases, J lost 0 bases, and 7 bases stayed unmatched. The CDR3 length is 16 residues. Germline lookup yields CDR1 MNHEY and CDR2 SMNVEV (reference sequence). The CDR3 reads CASSPAGGSNTGELFF. CDR3 coding DNA: TGTGCCAGCAGCCCCGCCGGGGGGTCGAACACCGGGGAGCTGTTTTTT.

The rearrangement joins TRBV6-5 to TRBJ2-5; tentative D call: TRBD1 (6 bases). Deletions cut 6 bases from V and 2 bases from J, with 13 bases between. The V gene's germline CDR1 is MNHEY and CDR2 SVGAGI. CDR3 length: 14 amino acids. The CDR3 DNA sequence: TGTGCCAGCAGGCGGCGAACAGGGCAAGAGACCCAGTACTTC. Translation: CASRRRTGQETQYF.

This clone has only one observation. The V call is TRBV9, the J call TRBJ2-3; 8 nucleotides align to TRBD2. V shed 0 bases and J 8 bases; nucleotides not matched to a gene: 11. This CDR3 spans 16 amino acids. The germline V gene has CDR1 SGDLS and CDR2 YYNGEE. The CDR3 nucleotides read TGTGCCAGCAGCGTAGCCAGCGGGGGTGGGTCTCGTACGCAGTATTTT. It translates to CASSVASGGGSRTQYF. The complete variable domain, with remaining parts taken from reference TRBV9 and TRBJ2-3, reads DSGVTQTPKHLITATGQRVTLRCSPRSGDLSVYWYQQSLDQGLQFLIQYYNGEERAKGNILERFSAQQFPDLHSELNLSSLELGDSALYFCASSVASGGGSRTQYFGPGTRLTVL.

This CDR3 is CASRQTGTPEAFF. The CDR3 DNA is TGTGCCAGCAGACAAACAGGGACCCCTGAAGCTTTCTTT. The chain is built from TRBV7-8 and TRBJ1-1; weak D call: TRBD1 (6 bases). The CDR3 contains 13 residues. Trimming stripped 6 bases from V and 6 bases from J, with 14 bases between. Germline V lookup: CDR1 SGHVS, CDR2 FQNEAQ.

The chain combines TRBV11-1 with TRBJ1-4; no clear D. V shed 4 bases and J shed 5 bases, with 20 bases lying between them. The length of the CDR3 is 17 residues. CDR1 and CDR2 (germline): SGHAT, FQDESV (reference sequence). The CDR3 spells CASSSSHLGSHNEKLFF. Written as DNA, the CDR3 is TGTGCCAGCAGCTCCTCTCACCTGGGCAGCCACAATGAAAAACTGTTTTTT.

The chain uses TRBV6-5 and TRBJ2-1; 8 bases map to TRBD2. V dropped 0 bases and J dropped 0; count of bases not matched to a gene: 1. The CDR3 loop spans 16 amino acids. The V gene's germline CDR1 is MNHEY and CDR2 SVGAGI. CDR3 amino acids: CASSYSRGGSYNEQFF. CDR3 sequence (DNA): TGTGCCAGCAGTTACTCACGGGGGGGCTCCTACAATGAGCAGTTCTTC.

The genes are TRBV27 and TRBJ2-1; 9 positions agree with TRBD1. This CDR3 region has 15 residues. Germline-derived CDR1 and CDR2 are MNHEY and SMNVEV (reference sequence). The J segment lost 8 bases and the V segment lost 4 bases, leaving 9 bases of the junction unmatched. The CDR3 protein is CASSSPGQGNDEQFF. Here the CDR3 DNA reads TGTGCCAGCAGTTCACCGGGACAGGGCAACGATGAGCAGTTCTTC.

J is TRBJ2-1 and V is TRBV7-9; TRBD2 aligns across 9 bases. V was clipped by 0 bases and J by 2 bases; unmatched bases: 2. CDR1 is SEHNR and CDR2 is FQNEAQ in the germline V gene (reference sequence). There are 16 residues in the CDR3. The CDR3 DNA follows: TGTGCCAGCAGCTTAGCCGGCGGGGGGGCCTACAATGAGCAGTTCTTC. Its protein is CASSLAGGGAYNEQFF.

This clone was seen only a few times. The chain joins TRBV11-2 to TRBJ2-3; D is possibly TRBD2 (5 bases). Germline values: CDR1 SGHAT, CDR2 FQNNGV. Deletions cut 2 bases from V and 3 bases from J, with 12 bases between. There are 15 residues in the CDR3. DNA for the CDR3: TGTGCCAGCAGCTTAAGGCCAGGAGGAACAGATACGCAGTATTTT. Its translation: CASSLRPGGTDTQYF.

The V and J genes are TRBV19 and TRBJ1-3; TRBD1 matches at 7 bases. The CDR3 has 14 amino acids. Germline V CDR1 and CDR2: LNHDA, SQIVND (reference sequence). Trimming took 1 base from V and 4 from J; bases not matched to a gene: 1. The CDR3 DNA follows: TGTGCCAGTAGTATAGGGACAGGAGGAAACACCATATATTTT. It specifies CASSIGTGGNTIYF.

V and J are TRBV6-5 and TRBJ1-2, with a weak D call TRBD1 (5 bases). Germline V gene data show CDR1 as MNHEY and CDR2 as SVGAGI. The V gene lost 0 bases and the J gene lost 5 bases, with 13 bases spanning the gap. This CDR3 is 15 amino acids long. CDR3 nucleotides: TGTGCCAGCAGTTACTCGGGGCAGGGCTGGTATGGCTACACCTTC. Translating gives CASSYSGQGWYGYTF.

The chain links TRBV2 to TRBJ1-5; 7 bases agree with TRBD1. Germline V gene data show CDR1 as SNHLY and CDR2 as FYNNEI. V shed 6 bases and J 1 base; nucleotides not matched to a gene: 6. The CDR3 runs 15 residues. The CDR3 here is CASREGTVSNQPQHF. Here the CDR3 DNA reads TGTGCCAGCAGGGAGGGGACAGTCAGCAATCAGCCCCAGCATTTT.

The chain recombines TRBV5-4 with TRBJ1-2; 9 bases fit TRBD1. The J segment lost 1 base and the V segment lost 0 bases, leaving 1 base of the junction unmatched. Germline loops: CDR1 SGHNT, CDR2 YYREEE (reference sequence). The CDR3 is 15 residues long. The CDR3 region has the DNA TGTGCCAGCAGCTTGGGGACAGGGGTTAACTATGGCTACACCTTC. It encodes CASSLGTGVNYGYTF.

The rearrangement links TRBV29-1 to TRBJ2-3; D remains ambiguous. The V end lost 7 bases, the J end lost 5 bases, and 10 bases lay between the germline ends. Germline CDR1 and CDR2: SQVTM and ANQGSEA. This CDR3 has 11 amino acids. The CDR3 protein is CSELRIDTQYF. The CDR3 DNA reads as TGCAGCGAACTACGGATAGATACGCAGTATTTT.

The CDR3 coding sequence is TGTGCCAGCTCATCAAACAGGGGGGGACTGGAGACCCAGTACTTC. This translates into CASSSNRGGLETQYF. J is TRBJ2-5 and V is TRBV18, with a tentative D call TRBD1 (8 bases). Trimming pared 5 bases from V and 5 bases from J, leaving 18 bases between. The CDR3 length is 15 residues. CDR1 KGHSH and CDR2 LQKENI come from the germline V gene.

Here the CDR3 DNA reads TGCGCCAGCAGCTCTTCCGGGATCGGCTATGGCTACACCTTC. Translating it yields CASSSSGIGYGYTF. This chain uses TRBV5-1 with TRBJ1-2; D gene ambiguous. Germline CDR1 SGHRS, CDR2 YFSETQ. This CDR3 region has 14 residues. The ends were cut back, 3 bases at V and 4 bases at J, with 13 bases in the middle.